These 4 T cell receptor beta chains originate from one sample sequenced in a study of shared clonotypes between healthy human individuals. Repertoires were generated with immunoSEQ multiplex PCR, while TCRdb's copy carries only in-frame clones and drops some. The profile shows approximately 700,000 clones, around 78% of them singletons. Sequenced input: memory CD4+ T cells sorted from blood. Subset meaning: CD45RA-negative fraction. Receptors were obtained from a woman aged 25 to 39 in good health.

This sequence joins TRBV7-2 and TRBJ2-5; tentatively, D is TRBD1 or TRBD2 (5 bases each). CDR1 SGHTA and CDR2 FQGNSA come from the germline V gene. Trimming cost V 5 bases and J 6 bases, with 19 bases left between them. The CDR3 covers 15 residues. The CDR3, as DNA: TGTGCCAGCAGCGGGTGGGACGGGGTCAGAAAGACCCAGTACTTC. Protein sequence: CASSGWDGVRKTQYF.

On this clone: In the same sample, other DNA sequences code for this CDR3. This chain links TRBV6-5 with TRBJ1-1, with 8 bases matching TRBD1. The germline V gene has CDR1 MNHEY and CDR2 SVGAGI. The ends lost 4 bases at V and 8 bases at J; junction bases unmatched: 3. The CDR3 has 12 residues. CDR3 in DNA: TGTGCCAGCAGTTCCAGGACAGGGGAAGCTTTCTTT. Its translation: CASSSRTGEAFF.

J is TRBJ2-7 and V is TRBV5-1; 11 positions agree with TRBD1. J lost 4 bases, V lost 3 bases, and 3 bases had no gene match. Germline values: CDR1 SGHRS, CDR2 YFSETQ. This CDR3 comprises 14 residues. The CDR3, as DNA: TGCGCCAGCAGCTCGGGACAGGGGGGGTACGAGCAGTACTTC. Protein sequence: CASSSGQGGYEQYF. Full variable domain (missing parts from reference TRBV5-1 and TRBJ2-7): KAGVTQTPRYLIKTRGQQVTLSCSPISGHRSVSWYQQTPGQGLQFLFEYFSETQRNKGNFPGRFSGRQFSNSRSEMNVSTLELGDSALYLCASSSGQGGYEQYFGPGTRLTVT.

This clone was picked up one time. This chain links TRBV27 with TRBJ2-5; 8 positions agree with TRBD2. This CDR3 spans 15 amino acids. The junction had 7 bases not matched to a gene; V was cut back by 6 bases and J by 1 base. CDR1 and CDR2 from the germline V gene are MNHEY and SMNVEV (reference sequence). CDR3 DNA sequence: TGTGCCAGCAGACACTTAGCGGGACTCCAAGAGACCCAGTACTTC. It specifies CASRHLAGLQETQYF.